The rows below give T cell receptor beta chains drawn from one sample of a study of cytomegalovirus exposure and HLA in healthy donors. The protocol was immunoSEQ multiplex PCR, while the TCRdb copy is restricted to in-frame clones and leaves out a portion. The sample has about 180,000 clones, around 81% seen once. The sequencing sample was made of PBMCs. Source of these receptors: a young woman in good health and CMV-seronegative. CDR3s leave out the opening cysteine and the closing phenylalanine or tryptophan. Fields, in order: CDR3 protein, J gene, V gene.

ASSWGQGASEQY | . | TRBV5-1
ASSLTGSSYNEQF | TRBJ2-1 | TRBV5-6
ASRVREGTDTQY | TRBJ2-3 | TRBV19
ASSPDRVTNTEAF | TRBJ1-1 | TRBV5-1
ASSGSYNEQF | TRBJ2-1 | TRBV7-9
SVHQPRGGDGGYT | TRBJ1-2 | TRBV29-1
ASSRQGEKLF | TRBJ1-4 | TRBV25-1
ASRRMGQGAHETEAF | TRBJ1-1 | TRBV5-4
ASSEWDTGAYEQY | TRBJ2-7 | TRBV6-1
ASSLRLAGGPTDTQY | TRBJ2-3 | TRBV5-4
ASSATGETQY | TRBJ2-5 | TRBV6-5
ASSIGTDTQY | TRBJ2-3 | TRBV6-6
ASSLSGTLDYEQY | TRBJ2-7 | TRBV7-6
ASSLSPSSHEQY | TRBJ2-7 | TRBV7-6
ASSLSADLGNTIY | TRBJ1-3 | TRBV5-1
ASSFSGNEQY | TRBJ2-7 | TRBV5-8
AISVAGADTQY | TRBJ2-3 | TRBV10-3
ASSIKLSTGELF | TRBJ2-2 | TRBV19
ASSLRDRANTEAF | TRBJ1-1 | TRBV18
ASRPAGASYEQY | TRBJ2-7 | TRBV7-9
ASSFNRENEKLF | TRBJ1-4 | TRBV27
ASSVGGGPAHEQY | TRBJ2-7 | TRBV9
ASSLPPGTEAF | TRBJ1-1 | TRBV28
AISEQGYTEAF | TRBJ1-1 | TRBV10-3
ASSFGGTSNEKLF | TRBJ1-4 | TRBV28
ASSLSNMRGRAVGETQY | TRBJ2-5 | TRBV5-1
ASSQVPPGGGGEQY | TRBJ2-7 | TRBV4-2
ASTGQGYEKLF | TRBJ1-4 | TRBV10-2
ASSQTGTGANGLT | TRBJ2-6 | TRBV4-1
ASSETSGGYGGELF | TRBJ2-2 | TRBV6-1
AWSRGGPPMAEAF | TRBJ1-1 | TRBV30
ASRGQAATEAF | TRBJ1-1 | TRBV10-2
ASSLLFFGGDLNTEAF | TRBJ1-1 | TRBV28
ASSWETGEETQY | TRBJ2-5 | TRBV5-1
ASITRQDTRRY | TRBJ2-3 | TRBV28
ASSYGATYEQY | . | TRBV6-5
ASRSRTSGPPIQF | TRBJ2-1 | TRBV2
ASSLPYEGSEQY | TRBJ2-7 | TRBV5-4
ASSVDDSGRAGNEQF | TRBJ2-1 | TRBV9
ASSLGQINQPQH | TRBJ1-5 | TRBV7-8
SVEDPGQGRSYEQY | TRBJ2-7 | TRBV29-1
SARLTAGPF | TRBJ2-1 | TRBV20-1
ATSRDTGGHYGYT | TRBJ1-2 | TRBV15
ASSLSPAGGLYEQY | TRBJ2-7 | TRBV4-3
ATSRDRYRGDNNYGYT | TRBJ1-2 | TRBV15
ASSQEGRGSYNEQF | TRBJ2-1 | TRBV4-1
ASSLDGTGGFGEQF | TRBJ2-1 | TRBV11-3
ASRLLSGLGGANVLT | TRBJ2-6 | TRBV27
ASSLGTGVQPQH | TRBJ1-5 | TRBV5-8
ASSLDPTGANEQY | TRBJ2-7 | TRBV7-2
ASSQGRAIPYNEQF | TRBJ2-1 | TRBV4-3
ASTQNRGTDTQY | TRBJ2-3 | TRBV14
ASSLELWAGREQY | TRBJ2-7 | TRBV5-5